This T cell receptor (beta chain) was identified in a study of control samples from healthy donors and cancer patients. The data were produced by immunoSEQ multiplex PCR, yet TCRdb's version contains in-frame clones alone and is incomplete. The repertoire holds over 150,000 clones, roughly 95% seen once, with just over 1% in the top ten. This CDR3 contains 11 residues. Germline V gives CDR1 DFQATT, CDR2 SNEGSKA (reference sequence). V lost 3 bases and J 15 bases, leaving 15 bases between the germline ends. This clonotype originated in a woman in her twenties or thirties in good health. Sequencing was done on a sample of blood. This rearrangement joins TRBV20-1 to TRBJ2-1; D is possibly TRBD1 or TRBD2 (5 bases each). The CDR3 DNA follows: TGCAGTGCTAGTGACGGGGCGAGGAGGTTCTTC. Translating gives CSASDGARRFF.